This is a list of T cell receptor beta chains from one sample in a study of vaccination and CD4 T cells after COVID-19. Antigens for these TCRs are unknown. TCRdb re-analysed the PCR reads in MiXCR, keeping a single row per CDR3 protein. The sample contains roughly 23,000 distinct CDR3 sequences, around two fifths of which appear only once. Source: CD4+ T cells from blood, cultured in vitro, taken before SARS-CoV-2 vaccination. The source of these receptors is a human donor who received a COVID-19 vaccine. CDR3s include the opening cysteine and the closing phenylalanine or tryptophan. A D gene is named only where the DNA matches it firmly. Only part of the rows carry a size: once, few, many, or a class if the clone is expanded.

cdr3_aa: CASSLQASGGYEQYF
cdr3_nt: TGTGCCAGCAGTTTACAGGCTAGCGGCGGTTACGAGCAGTACTTC
clone_size: NA
v_call: TRBV28
d_call: TRBD2
j_call: TRBJ2-7

cdr3_aa: CASSTTGTVSTDTQYF
cdr3_nt: TGTGCCAGTAGTACTACCGGGACGGTAAGCACAGATACGCAGTATTTT
clone_size: few
v_call: TRBV19
d_call: NA
j_call: TRBJ2-3

cdr3_aa: CASSLDPGTYGYTF
cdr3_nt: TGTGCCAGCAGCTTGGACCCAGGGACCTATGGCTACACCTTC
clone_size: once
v_call: TRBV5-5
d_call: NA
j_call: TRBJ1-2

cdr3_aa: CSASRDRGYINEQFF
cdr3_nt: TGCAGTGCTAGCCGGGACAGGGGATATATCAATGAGCAGTTCTTC
clone_size: NA
v_call: TRBV20-1
d_call: TRBD1
j_call: TRBJ2-1

cdr3_aa: CASSAGLSEQFF
cdr3_nt: TGCGCCAGCAGCGCTGGCTTAAGTGAGCAGTTCTTC
clone_size: NA
v_call: TRBV5-1
d_call: NA
j_call: TRBJ2-1

cdr3_aa: CASSPAVDNSPLHF
cdr3_nt: TGTGCCAGCTCACCAGCGGTGGATAATTCACCCCTCCACTTT
clone_size: NA
v_call: TRBV18
d_call: NA
j_call: TRBJ1-6

cdr3_aa: CASSVQGNTIYF
cdr3_nt: TGTGCCAGCAGCGTACAGGGTAACACCATATATTTT
clone_size: few
v_call: TRBV6-1
d_call: NA
j_call: TRBJ1-3

cdr3_aa: CASSSLTGGGDNEQFF
cdr3_nt: TGTGCCAGCAGTTCCCTGACCGGGGGGGGAGACAATGAGCAGTTCTTC
clone_size: NA
v_call: TRBV6-2/TRBV6-3
d_call: TRBD2
j_call: TRBJ2-1

cdr3_aa: CASSYPTGQGYNEQFF
cdr3_nt: TGTGCCAGCAGTTACCCGACCGGGCAGGGATACAATGAGCAGTTCTTC
clone_size: NA
v_call: TRBV6-5
d_call: NA
j_call: TRBJ2-1

cdr3_aa: CASTEGGLLPQKNIQYF
cdr3_nt: TGTGCCAGCACCGAAGGTGGGCTTTTGCCCCAGAAAAACATTCAGTACTTC
clone_size: NA
v_call: TRBV6-2/TRBV6-3
d_call: NA
j_call: TRBJ2-4

cdr3_aa: CAISESEAGEMTDTQYF
cdr3_nt: TGTGCCATCAGTGAGTCAGAAGCGGGGGAGATGACAGATACGCAGTATTTT
clone_size: NA
v_call: TRBV10-3
d_call: TRBD2
j_call: TRBJ2-3

cdr3_aa: CASTKSGSYNSPLHF
cdr3_nt: TGTGCCAGCACCAAGTCCGGCTCCTATAATTCACCCCTCCACTTT
clone_size: large
v_call: TRBV7-3
d_call: NA
j_call: TRBJ1-6

cdr3_aa: CASRPRGDSNYEQYF
cdr3_nt: TGTGCAAGTCGCCCCCGAGGGGACAGCAATTACGAGCAGTACTTC
clone_size: NA
v_call: TRBV12-2
d_call: NA
j_call: TRBJ2-7

cdr3_aa: CASSLVGGAQETQYF
cdr3_nt: TGTGCCAGCAGTTTGGTTGGCGGGGCCCAAGAGACCCAGTACTTC
clone_size: NA
v_call: TRBV27
d_call: NA
j_call: TRBJ2-5

cdr3_aa: CASSVAGQVQYF
cdr3_nt: TGTGCCAGCAGCGTAGCGGGGCAGGTGCAGTACTTC
clone_size: few
v_call: TRBV9
d_call: NA
j_call: TRBJ2-7

cdr3_aa: CSASWGGDTGELFF
cdr3_nt: TGCAGTGCTAGTTGGGGGGGGGACACCGGGGAGCTGTTTTTT
clone_size: few
v_call: TRBV20-1
d_call: TRBD2
j_call: TRBJ2-2

cdr3_aa: CASSPNGRSKGSPLHF
cdr3_nt: TGTGCCAGCAGTCCTAATGGCCGATCCAAAGGTTCACCCCTCCACTTT
clone_size: few
v_call: TRBV27
d_call: NA
j_call: TRBJ1-6

cdr3_aa: CASSLALLGSTMNTEAFF
cdr3_nt: TGTGCCAGCAGCTTAGCGCTGCTCGGCAGCACCATGAACACTGAAGCTTTCTTT
clone_size: NA
v_call: TRBV7-6
d_call: NA
j_call: TRBJ1-1

cdr3_aa: CASSPTGGGLGFFYEQYF
cdr3_nt: TGTGCCAGCAGCCCGACAGGCGGGGGGTTAGGTTTCTTCTACGAGCAGTACTTC
clone_size: NA
v_call: TRBV7-9
d_call: TRBD2
j_call: TRBJ2-7

cdr3_aa: CASSYSSAGVRTSAYNSPLHF
cdr3_nt: TGTGCCAGCAGTTACTCATCGGCAGGGGTCAGGACAAGCGCCTATAATTCACCCCTCCACTTT
clone_size: few
v_call: TRBV6-5
d_call: NA
j_call: TRBJ1-6

cdr3_aa: CASSLDVRGVSPLHF
cdr3_nt: TGCGCCAGCAGCTTGGATGTCAGGGGAGTTTCACCCCTCCACTTT
clone_size: NA
v_call: TRBV5-1
d_call: NA
j_call: TRBJ1-6

cdr3_aa: CASSIMSWGDSNQPQHF
cdr3_nt: TGTGCCAGTAGTATTATGAGTTGGGGGGATAGCAATCAGCCCCAGCATTTT
clone_size: once
v_call: TRBV19
d_call: NA
j_call: TRBJ1-5

cdr3_aa: CSVDLISNYGYTF
cdr3_nt: TGCAGCGTTGATCTAATCTCTAACTATGGCTACACCTTC
clone_size: NA
v_call: TRBV29-1
d_call: NA
j_call: TRBJ1-2

cdr3_aa: CATSDSDANNQPQHF
cdr3_nt: TGTGCCACCAGTGATTCAGACGCCAACAATCAGCCCCAGCATTTT
clone_size: few
v_call: TRBV24-1
d_call: NA
j_call: TRBJ1-5

cdr3_aa: CASSVSLAGAGETQYF
cdr3_nt: TGTGCCAGCAGCGTTTCACTAGCGGGGGCGGGAGAGACCCAGTACTTC
clone_size: NA
v_call: TRBV25-1
d_call: TRBD2
j_call: TRBJ2-5

cdr3_aa: CASSSAALYGYTF
cdr3_nt: TGTGCCAGCAGTTCGGCGGCGCTCTATGGCTACACCTTC
clone_size: NA
v_call: TRBV6-5
d_call: NA
j_call: TRBJ1-2

cdr3_aa: CANQAGTSSGTQYF
cdr3_nt: TGTGCCAACCAGGCCGGGACTAGCTCCGGTACGCAGTATTTT
clone_size: NA
v_call: TRBV2
d_call: TRBD2
j_call: TRBJ2-3

cdr3_aa: CASSQTGPGDIQYF
cdr3_nt: TGTGCCAGCAGCCAGACAGGGCCCGGAGACATTCAGTACTTC
clone_size: NA
v_call: TRBV5-6
d_call: TRBD1
j_call: TRBJ2-4

cdr3_aa: CASSLTGQIGSPLHF
cdr3_nt: TGTGCCAGCAGCCTGACAGGCCAAATTGGTTCACCCCTCCACTTT
clone_size: NA
v_call: TRBV27
d_call: NA
j_call: TRBJ1-6

cdr3_aa: CASSDATPQPQHF
cdr3_nt: TGTGCCAGCAGTGACGCCACGCCCCAGCCCCAGCATTTT
clone_size: NA
v_call: TRBV2
d_call: NA
j_call: TRBJ1-5

cdr3_aa: CASSTTPLAGAHGSTDTQYF
cdr3_nt: TGTGCCAGCAGCACCACTCCTCTAGCGGGGGCCCATGGAAGCACAGATACGCAGTATTTT
clone_size: few
v_call: TRBV5-4
d_call: TRBD2
j_call: TRBJ2-3

cdr3_aa: CASSLGGLRDNDYGYTF
cdr3_nt: TGCGCCAGCAGCTTGGGGGGGCTCCGGGACAATGATTATGGCTACACCTTC
clone_size: NA
v_call: TRBV5-1
d_call: NA
j_call: TRBJ1-2

cdr3_aa: CASRMSGGISYEQYF
cdr3_nt: TGTGCCAGCAGGATGAGCGGGGGGATCTCCTACGAGCAGTACTTC
clone_size: NA
v_call: TRBV2
d_call: TRBD2
j_call: TRBJ2-7

cdr3_aa: CASRVIDRNTEAFF
cdr3_nt: TGTGCCAGCAGGGTCATAGACAGGAACACTGAAGCTTTCTTT
clone_size: once
v_call: TRBV6-1
d_call: NA
j_call: TRBJ1-1

cdr3_aa: CSASPTETQYF
cdr3_nt: TGCAGTGCTAGCCCGACAGAGACCCAGTACTTC
clone_size: NA
v_call: TRBV20-1
d_call: NA
j_call: TRBJ2-5

cdr3_aa: CASSLEGTMNTEAFF
cdr3_nt: TGTGCCAGCAGCTTGGAGGGGACTATGAACACTGAAGCTTTCTTT
clone_size: NA
v_call: TRBV5-6
d_call: NA
j_call: TRBJ1-1

cdr3_aa: CASKWGQGNPLTF
cdr3_nt: NA
clone_size: NA
v_call: TRBV6-1
d_call: NA
j_call: TRBJ1-2

cdr3_aa: CASSLNNEQFF
cdr3_nt: TGTGCCAGCAGCCTCAACAATGAGCAGTTCTTC
clone_size: NA
v_call: TRBV14
d_call: NA
j_call: TRBJ2-1

cdr3_aa: CASSPFRGLSEAFF
cdr3_nt: TGTGCCAGCAGTCCCTTTCGGGGCCTATCTGAAGCTTTCTTT
clone_size: few
v_call: TRBV12-3/TRBV12-4
d_call: NA
j_call: TRBJ1-1

cdr3_aa: CASSTPGGQALHEQYF
cdr3_nt: TGTGCCAGCAGCACCCCGGGAGGACAGGCGTTACACGAGCAGTACTTC
clone_size: NA
v_call: TRBV21-1
d_call: NA
j_call: TRBJ2-7

cdr3_aa: CASSPGGSYNSPLHF
cdr3_nt: TGTGCCAGCAGCCCAGGGGGCTCCTATAATTCACCCCTCCACTTT
clone_size: NA
v_call: TRBV11-3
d_call: TRBD1
j_call: TRBJ1-6

cdr3_aa: CASSLERDSRYNEQFF
cdr3_nt: TGTGCCAGCAGCTTAGAGAGGGACAGCCGATACAATGAGCAGTTCTTC
clone_size: NA
v_call: TRBV7-2
d_call: TRBD1
j_call: TRBJ2-1

cdr3_aa: CASSSSQGLLSNQPQHF
cdr3_nt: TGTGCCAGCAGTTCATCACAGGGGCTCCTAAGCAATCAGCCCCAGCATTTT
clone_size: NA
v_call: TRBV27
d_call: TRBD1
j_call: TRBJ1-5

cdr3_aa: CASSSPGTGGGNTIYF
cdr3_nt: TGTGCCAGCAGTTCCCCCGGGACAGGGGGCGGAAACACCATATATTTT
clone_size: NA
v_call: TRBV28
d_call: TRBD1
j_call: TRBJ1-3

cdr3_aa: CASSILPGGTEAFF
cdr3_nt: TGTGCCAGTAGTATACTCCCCGGGGGCACTGAAGCTTTCTTT
clone_size: few
v_call: TRBV19
d_call: NA
j_call: TRBJ1-1

cdr3_aa: CSARDPSTASNEKLFF
cdr3_nt: TGCAGTGCTAGAGATCCCTCGACAGCCTCTAATGAAAAACTGTTTTTT
clone_size: medium-sized
v_call: TRBV20-1
d_call: NA
j_call: TRBJ1-4

cdr3_aa: CSARLVGGGSFDTQYF
cdr3_nt: TGCAGTGCTAGATTGGTCGGCGGAGGGTCCTTTGATACGCAGTATTTT
clone_size: NA
v_call: TRBV20-1
d_call: NA
j_call: TRBJ2-3

cdr3_aa: CASRKASTGKVADYGYTF
cdr3_nt: TGTGCCAGCAGGAAAGCCTCAACCGGGAAAGTTGCGGACTATGGCTACACCTTC
clone_size: NA
v_call: TRBV2
d_call: NA
j_call: TRBJ1-2

cdr3_aa: CASSFGRHTGELFF
cdr3_nt: TGCGCCAGCAGCTTTGGTAGACACACCGGGGAGCTGTTTTTT
clone_size: NA
v_call: TRBV5-1
d_call: NA
j_call: TRBJ2-2

cdr3_aa: CASSEQGTGPPDTQYF
cdr3_nt: TGTGCCAGCAGCGAGCAGGGGACAGGTCCTCCAGATACGCAGTATTTT
clone_size: NA
v_call: TRBV4-2
d_call: TRBD1
j_call: TRBJ2-3